This passage covers 18 T cell receptor beta chains from one sample sequenced in a study of cytomegalovirus exposure and HLA in healthy donors. Vbeta (60) and Jbeta (13) primers were used in the PCR. Using immunoSEQ multiplex PCR, the repertoire was profiled, and TCRdb retains in-frame clones only, with some absent. Counted here are 150,000 to 180,000 clones, 80% occurring once; the ten biggest clones make up around 5.6%. Sequenced: PBMCs. Receptors originate from a woman between 40 and 50 years old in good health and CMV-seropositive.

J is TRBJ2-7 and V is TRBV2; D is possibly TRBD2 (5 bases). There are 14 residues in the CDR3. The V gene lost 6 bases and the J gene lost 3 bases, with 15 bases spanning the gap. Germline V gene sequence: CDR1 SNHLY, CDR2 FYNNEI. The CDR3 sequence: CASSLLGENYEQYF. CDR3 in DNA: TGTGCCAGCAGCTTACTCGGGGAAAACTACGAGCAGTACTTC.

V is TRBV6-1 and J is TRBJ2-7; D is perhaps TRBD2 (7 bases). Germline V gives CDR1 MNHNS, CDR2 SASEGT. The CDR3 runs to 15 residues. V lost 1 base and J lost 4, with 14 bases in between. The CDR3, as DNA: TGTGCCAGCAGTGAAGTAGGGGGAGGGTTTTACGAGCAGTACTTC. Encoded protein: CASSEVGGGFYEQYF.

The rearrangement uses TRBV7-6 and TRBJ2-2, with 8 bases that match TRBD1. This CDR3 is built from 18 residues. Losses at the gene ends were 3 bases for V and 2 bases for J; bases not matched to a gene: 11. Per the germline V gene, CDR1 is SGHVS and CDR2 is FNYEAQ. The CDR3 sequence: CASSFIPPGGANTGELFF. CDR3 bases: TGTGCCAGCAGCTTCATCCCCCCAGGGGGCGCAAACACCGGGGAGCTGTTTTTT.

The CDR3 sequence: CASSMTEAPGETQYF. As DNA, the CDR3 is TGTGCCAGCAGCATGACAGAGGCGCCGGGAGAGACCCAGTACTTC. The chain couples TRBV7-3 to TRBJ2-5; D is perhaps TRBD1 (5 bases). Looked up from germline, CDR1 is SGHTA and CDR2 is FQGTGA. The CDR3 sequence is 15 residues long. V was trimmed by 5 bases and J by 4 bases, leaving 17 bases between them.

The CDR3 bases are TGCGCCAGCAGTTTGGGACACAACTATGGCTACACCTTC. Its translation: CASSLGHNYGYTF. The rearrangement links TRBV10-1 to TRBJ1-2, with D perhaps TRBD1 (6 bases). The CDR3 runs to 13 residues. Looked up from germline, CDR1 is WNHNN and CDR2 is SYGVQD (reference sequence). V was clipped by 5 bases and J by 2 bases, with 9 bases between them.

The chain couples TRBV27 to TRBJ2-2; 7 bases match TRBD2. After removal of 6 bases from V and 5 bases from J, the junction contained 12 bases not matched to a gene. The CDR3 is 16 residues long. CDR1 and CDR2 from the germline V gene are MNHEY and SMNVEV (reference sequence). This CDR3 is CASREDLADLTGELFF. CDR3 coding DNA: TGTGCCAGCAGGGAAGATCTAGCGGACTTAACCGGGGAGCTGTTTTTT.

This chain connects TRBV9 to TRBJ1-1, with D perhaps matching TRBD1 (6 bases). The germline V gene has CDR1 SGDLS and CDR2 YYNGEE. Between the trimmed V and J ends, which lost 3 bases and 4 bases, there was a span of 10 bases. CDR3 size: 13 residues. The CDR3 coding sequence is TGTGCCAGCAGCGAGAAGGACAGCACTGAAGCTTTCTTT. This codes for CASSEKDSTEAFF.

This clone has only a few counts. Lacking the conserved final phenylalanine or tryptophan, this CDR3 likely reflects a read error. Because the CDR3's place on the DNA is in doubt, the DNA is left out and the CDR3 is given as listed by TCRdb. J is TRBJ2-7 and V is TRBV21-1; the D call TRBD1 from the table was never checked on the DNA. TRBV21-1 corresponds to a pseudogene. The CDR3 totals 15 residues, both ends included. The CDR3 protein is CASSKRSGVSYEQYL.

The chain employs TRBV5-1 and TRBJ1-1; 8 bases match TRBD1. This CDR3 comprises 16 residues. Germline V gene data show CDR1 as SGHRS and CDR2 as YFSETQ. Trimming took 2 bases from V and 0 from J; bases not matched to a gene: 6. The CDR3 DNA reads as TGCGCCAGCAGCTTAGGGACAGGAAATTTGAACACTGAAGCTTTCTTT. Residues: CASSLGTGNLNTEAFF.

This chain connects TRBV5-1 to TRBJ2-4; 7 positions match TRBD1. This CDR3 region has 16 residues. The J segment lost 4 bases and the V segment lost 4 bases, leaving 11 bases of the junction unmatched. Germline-derived CDR1 and CDR2 are SGHRS and YFSETQ. The CDR3 DNA reads as TGCGCCAGCAGCAACGCAGAGATGACAGGGAAAAACATTCAGTACTTC. Translated: CASSNAEMTGKNIQYF.

This rearrangement joins TRBV5-5 to TRBJ2-7; D remains unclear. The germline V gene has CDR1 SGHKS and CDR2 YYEKEE (reference sequence). There are 14 residues in the CDR3. V shed 5 bases and J shed 1 base, with 13 bases lying between them. CDR3 in amino acids: CASSTVTRSYEQYF. The CDR3 bases are TGTGCCAGCAGTACCGTGACACGGTCCTACGAGCAGTACTTC.

This chain uses TRBV7-9 with TRBJ1-5; TRBD1 agrees at 7 bases. In germline, CDR1 is SEHNR, CDR2 FQNEAQ (reference sequence). The CDR3 runs 14 residues. Trimming at V came to 5 bases and at J to 3 bases, leaving 4 bases not matched to a gene. CDR3 sequence: CASSPRGPNQPQHF. DNA of the CDR3: TGTGCCAGCAGCCCTAGGGGGCCCAATCAGCCCCAGCATTTT.

The sample holds a few counts of this clone. The CDR3 coding sequence is TGTGCCAGCTCACCACAGGCCTACAGAACCAATGAGCAGTTCTTC. Translating it yields CASSPQAYRTNEQFF. The rearrangement links TRBV18 to TRBJ2-1; D is uncertain. V was shortened by 1 base and J by 6 bases, with 13 bases between the two germline ends. The CDR3 has 15 residues. Germline CDR1 reads KGHSH; CDR2 reads LQKENI.

This chain links TRBV28 with TRBJ2-1, with 12 positions matching TRBD2. J was trimmed by 4 bases and V by 6 bases; bases with no gene match: 1. CDR3 length: 14 amino acids. The germline V gene encodes CDR1 MDHEN and CDR2 SYDVKM. The CDR3 DNA reads TGTGCCAGCAGACTAGCGGGAGGTTACAATGAGCAGTTCTTC. Residues: CASRLAGGYNEQFF.

The chain combines TRBV4-2 with TRBJ2-1; 13 nucleotides align to TRBD2. J gave up 8 bases and V 4 bases, and 5 bases lay outside the gene matches. Per germline, CDR1 LGHNA and CDR2 YNFKEQ. This CDR3 comprises 15 residues. CDR3 protein: CASSPGLAGVYEQFF. CDR3 nucleotides: TGTGCCAGCAGCCCAGGACTAGCGGGAGTATATGAGCAGTTCTTC.

This CDR3 reads CASSLGLAGAAGELFF. CDR3 coding DNA: TGTGCCAGCAGCTTAGGACTAGCGGGAGCCGCCGGGGAGCTGTTTTTT. This chain connects TRBV13 to TRBJ2-2, with 11 bases that match TRBD2. V dropped 0 bases and J dropped 6; count of bases not matched to a gene: 3. The CDR3 spans 16 residues. Germline-derived CDR1 and CDR2 are PRHDT and FYEKMQ (reference sequence). The full variable domain, in which reference TRBV13 and TRBJ2-2 provide the parts outside the CDR3, is AAGVIQSPRHLIKEKRETATLKCYPIPRHDTVYWYQQGPGQDPQFLISFYEKMQSDKGSIPDRFSAQQFSDYHSELNMSSLELGDSALYFCASSLGLAGAAGELFFGEGSRLTVL.

The chain couples TRBV14 to TRBJ1-2, with D maybe TRBD1 (5 bases). The V end was cut by 0 bases, the J end by 5 bases, with 10 bases between. Germline V gene lookup returns CDR1 SGHDN and CDR2 FVKESK. This CDR3 is 14 amino acids long. This CDR3 reads CASSQEARVYGYTF. The CDR3, as DNA: TGTGCCAGCAGCCAAGAAGCCAGGGTTTATGGCTACACCTTC.

V gene TRBV2 combines with J gene TRBJ1-5; D is perhaps TRBD1 (5 bases). The CDR3 extends over 16 amino acids. CDR1 is SNHLY and CDR2 is FYNNEI in the germline V gene. Deletions cut 3 bases from V and 1 base from J, with 13 bases between. The CDR3 DNA is TGTGCCAGCAGTGATCGGGGGGTTGCGAGCAATCAGCCCCAGCATTTT. Its translation is CASSDRGVASNQPQHF.